This TCR beta chain was observed in a study of CD8 T cells in Susac syndrome (dated by TCRdb to about 2019). For context, the study as a whole: Of the Susac syndrome patients who were sequenced, fewer than ten were in clinical remission while six had clinically active disease. At the time of blood withdrawal, Susac syndrome patients were either therapy-naive, taking corticosteroids (with some also receiving IVIg), or on IVIg alone. The study used repertoire sequencing to test whether antigen drove CD8+ T cell activation and differentiation in Susac syndrome. CD8+ T cell repertoire clonality was compared between about 12 healthy donors, around 14 Susac syndrome patients and about 15 multiple sclerosis patients.

Peripheral blood CD8+ and CD4+ T cells from healthy donors, Susac syndrome patients and multiple sclerosis patients were profiled by high-throughput TCR beta sequencing. The Susac syndrome patients fulfilled recently defined diagnostic criteria for definite or probable disease. Bulk CD8+ and CD4+ T cells were purified by magnetic negative isolation, while CD8+ TEMRA cells were enriched using FACS. Blood was drawn into EDTA tubes, processed within 24 hours, and PBMCs were isolated by density gradient centrifugation. PBMCs intended for TCR sequencing were frozen in liquid nitrogen and were later thawed in a 37 degrees C water bath. A purity of at least 90% was achieved for sorted or isolated CD4+, CD8+ and CD8+ TEMRA cells. Trimming accounts for 8 bases at V and 4 bases at J, while the number of junction bases matched to no gene is 6. The CDR3 holds 13 amino acids from the cysteine to the phenylalanine. The only DNA kept is the CDR3, 39 bases in frame from the first base.

This clonotype was seen a few times. Its cognate antigen has yet to be identified. No base qualities exist here, and no much larger clone lies one base off it. On the study overall, not on this receptor specifically: The number of individuals in the TCR sequencing and HLA analysis was acknowledged as relatively small. Looking at Susac-specific public clones, the researchers identified roughly 17 in the total CD8+ repertoire and roughly 5 in the CD8+ TEMRA repertoire. Clonal expansion was observed in Susac syndrome CD8+ repertoires, with the highest expansion in CD8+ TEMRA cells and greater expansion in clinically active than in remitting patients.

RNA was extracted using the RNeasy kit, and about 0.5 to 1 microgram was reverse transcribed with random hexamers. The immunoSEQ multiplex PCR assay, which covers 54 Vbeta and 13 Jbeta segments, was used to amplify TCR beta CDR3 regions. PCR amplification bias was corrected by using a synthetic template baseline for primer optimization and computational correction. Processing in the source paper ran as follows. Only productive sequences were kept, with reads annotated to V, D and J genes according to IMGT and analyzed in immunoSEQ Analyzer. Clonality was calculated as one minus the Shannon entropy normalized by log2 of the number of productive unique sequences. For each patient and control, public and private clones were evaluated within the 100 most prevalent clones. Susac-specific clones were defined as absent from healthy and MS cohorts, approximately 1,000 published viral clones and other ImmuneACCESS disease sequences. The public reads were reprocessed in TCRdb via fastp at Q25 and MiXCR, keeping in-frame beta chains. Rows with a matching CDR3 protein are joined into one entry that keeps the most common DNA and genes. TCRdb's processing, not the authors', yielded these V and J calls. Counted in this sample were tens of thousands of distinct CDR3 sequences; about 94% of them appeared once. The ten biggest clones cover 0.45% of the sample.

This receptor was obtained from a human donor with Susac syndrome. The rearrangement joined TRBV12-3 or TRBV12-4 to TRBJ2-7, with 9 bases aligning to TRBD1. Material: CD8+ T cells from PBMCs. The CDR3: CASRGTGMYEQYF. Read as DNA, the sequence is TGTGCCAGCCGTGGGACAGGGATGTACGAGCAGTACTTC.